The clone carrying this TCR beta chain was seen just once. Antigen specificity is unknown. Trimming cost V 0 bases and J 4 bases; bases outside gene matches: 8. The germline V gene encodes CDR1 SGHDT and CDR2 YYEEEE. This CDR3 has 17 residues. Treatment: around 19 received Ad26.COV2.S at low or high dose, single or two shots; roughly 5 received placebo; per-sample allocation not given. The samples date from day 63 after the first vaccine or placebo injection. Using immunoSEQ multiplex PCR, the repertoire was profiled, and TCRdb retains in-frame clones only, with some absent. The sample holds 250,000 or so clones; 70% to 90% are singletons and the top ten take roughly 3%. The record originates from a study of Ad26.COV2.S vaccination and SARS-CoV-2 variants. As for the study in general: Enrolled in COV1001, the donor was in the Ad26.COV2.S trial arm, which received the vaccine. Ad26.COV2.S shots went into the muscle once or twice, 56 days apart. Study-level findings and limits: Relative to placebo recipients, vaccine recipients exhibited elevated spike-specific TCR breadth.

This material consisted of peripheral blood, taken in a trial of Ad26.COV2.S vaccine versus placebo. This chain connects TRBV5-6 to TRBJ2-2; 8 bases match TRBD1. The receptor's source is a person between 18 and 65 years old who received the Ad26.COV2.S COVID-19 vaccine or a placebo. DNA of the CDR3: TGTGCCAGCAGCTTGGAGGACAGGGAGGTCTTCACCGGGGAGCTGTTTTTT. It specifies CASSLEDREVFTGELFF.